This TCR beta chain was found in a study of radiotherapy plus CTLA-4 blockade in lung cancer (dated by TCRdb to between 2017 and 2018). In the study overall: Objective responses occurred in roughly 20% of enrolled patients, and about 30% achieved disease control.

Library preparation employed the immunoSEQ multiplex PCR assay. Held by TCRdb, this immuneACCESS table contains in-frame sequences only and omits some clones. Under half of the omission traces to an unresolved V gene where checked; the cause of the rest is unknown. The sample table shows 70,000 to 95,000 clones, and around four fifths are seen once. The ten most abundant clones make up about 15% of the sample. For CDR1 and CDR2, the germline V gene lists MNHNS and SASEGT. There are 12 amino acids in the CDR3, from cysteine to phenylalanine inclusive. Only the CDR3 part of the read is kept: 36 bases, read in frame from the first base. At the junction V is shortened by 7 bases and J by 13 bases, with 17 bases in between. The study tested focal radiation therapy combined with CTLA-4 blockade (ipilimumab) in patients with chemo-refractory metastatic non-small-cell lung cancer. About this clone itself: Its antigen target is currently unknown. Nothing much larger sits one base from this clone, and base qualities are not available.

Study-wide findings and limitations: The strongest predictors of response were reported to be early dynamic shifts in blood T cell clones along with a rise in serum interferon-beta following radiation. After treatment with radiotherapy and ipilimumab, TCR clones that came from tumors expanded in the peripheral blood.

This sample comprised peripheral blood, obtained from a patient treated with radiotherapy plus ipilimumab. This clonotype was obtained from a human donor with non-small cell lung cancer that progressed on radiotherapy plus ipilimumab. The chain links TRBV6-1 with TRBJ2-1; the D element might be TRBD1 or TRBD2, as each aligns at 6 bases. The bases read TGTGCCAGCACTCTTCCGGGGGCCCCACAGTTCTTC. The resulting protein is CASTLPGAPQFF.